The rows below give T cell receptor beta chains drawn from one sample of a study of T cells in Graves' hyperthyroidism and ophthalmopathy. One entry per CDR3 protein results from TCRdb running MiXCR on the multiplex PCR reads. Found here are about 530,000 distinct CDR3 sequences, more than 15% of them singletons; the top ten hold roughly a sixth. Sequenced input: blood. The receptors shown here come from a woman younger than 30 with Graves' ophthalmopathy. CDR3s include the opening cysteine and the closing phenylalanine or tryptophan. D genes are given only for firm matches. Not all rows give a size; the values are once, few, many and, for expanded clones, a class.

d_gene,abundance,j_gene,v_gene,CDR3nt,CDR3aa
NA,NA,TRBJ1-2,TRBV6-2/TRBV6-3,TGTGCCAGCAGTTACTCGGACAGTTCCTATGGCTACACCTTC,CASSYSDSSYGYTF
NA,few,TRBJ1-1,TRBV9,TGTGCCAGCAGCCCAAGCAGGGGTACCAACACTGAAGCTTTCTTT,CASSPSRGTNTEAFF
NA,NA,TRBJ2-3,TRBV7-9,TGTGCCAGCAGTTTTACAGAAGATGCAGATACGCAGTATTTT,CASSFTEDADTQYF
TRBD1,many,TRBJ1-3,TRBV30,TGTGCCTGGAGTTCGGGACAGGGAAACACCATATATTTT,CAWSSGQGNTIYF
NA,NA,TRBJ2-3,TRBV10-2,TGCGCCAGCGCCGGGACTCTGGGGCCCGATACGCAGTATTTT,CASAGTLGPDTQYF
NA,many,TRBJ2-5,TRBV18,TGTGCCAGCTCACTTAGGCAGCAAGAGACCCAGTACTTC,CASSLRQQETQYF
NA,few,TRBJ1-4,TRBV5-1,TGCGCCAGCAGCTTGGTAGCCCAGGCAGGGGATGAAAAACTGTTTTTT,CASSLVAQAGDEKLFF
NA,many,TRBJ2-7,TRBV20-1,TGCAGTGCTCGTGGACAGAGGCCCAACTACGAGCAGTACTTC,CSARGQRPNYEQYF
TRBD1,NA,TRBJ2-2,TRBV6-1,TGTGCCAGCAGTGCCCGGACAGGGGGCAACACCGGGGAGCTGTTTTTT,CASSARTGGNTGELFF
NA,many,TRBJ2-7,TRBV6-1,TGTGCCAGCAGTGAATGGGAGGATGCCTCCTACGAGCAGTACTTC,CASSEWEDASYEQYF
NA,many,TRBJ1-6,TRBV10-2,TGCGCCAGCAGTGAGAAGAGGGGTGCTGGACAGTTTAATTCACCCCTCCACTTT,CASSEKRGAGQFNSPLHF
TRBD2,NA,TRBJ2-2,TRBV7-3,TGTGCCAGCAGCTTACGGGCCCTAGCGGGAGAACCCACCGGGGAGCTGTTTTTT,CASSLRALAGEPTGELFF
TRBD1,NA,TRBJ1-1,TRBV7-3,TGCGCCAGCAGCATGAATGGGACAGGGCTGAACACTGAAGCTTTCTTT,CASSMNGTGLNTEAFF
NA,many,TRBJ1-1,TRBV7-8,TGTGCCAGCAGCTGGGGGATCTCGAACACTGAAGCTTTCTTT,CASSWGISNTEAFF
NA,many,TRBJ2-7,TRBV27,TGTGCCAGCAGTTTATCGGTGGGGTTTGGGTACGAGCAGTACTTC,CASSLSVGFGYEQYF
NA,few,TRBJ1-3,TRBV28,TGTGCCAGCAGTTTAATGAGGGCTGGAAACACCATATATTTT,CASSLMRAGNTIYF
NA,many,TRBJ1-5,TRBV20-1,TGCAGTGCTTCAGACCGGACGACCCAGCATTTT,CSASDRTTQHF
TRBD1,many,TRBJ1-5,TRBV2,TGTGCCAGCAGTGAAGCACAGGGGGCTGACAATCAGCCCCAGCATTTT,CASSEAQGADNQPQHF
NA,many,TRBJ2-1,TRBV6-2/TRBV6-3,TGTGCCAGCAGTTACAGGGGGGACTCCTACAATGAGCAGTTCTTC,CASSYRGDSYNEQFF
NA,many,TRBJ1-1,TRBV20-1,TGCAGTGCTAGAGATACTTTGGCCCGACACACTGAAGCTTTCTTT,CSARDTLARHTEAFF
NA,few,TRBJ2-1,TRBV4-1,TGCGCCAGCAACCCAACCCCTACGCGGACGCGGAGCCGCTACAATGAGCAGTTCTTC,CASNPTPTRTRSRYNEQFF
TRBD2,few,TRBJ2-7,TRBV13,TGTGCCAGCAGTTCGACTAGCGGGCCCGAGCAGTACTTC,CASSSTSGPEQYF
TRBD2,many,TRBJ2-3,TRBV20-1,TGCAGTGCTAGGGGGAGTAGCGGGAGGGCCGGTGGAGATACGCAGTATTTT,CSARGSSGRAGGDTQYF
NA,NA,TRBJ2-7,TRBV7-3,TGTGCCAGCAGCCTCGGACGGTCTGGGGAGCAGTACTTC,CASSLGRSGEQYF
TRBD1,few,TRBJ2-7,TRBV5-1,TGCGCCAGCAGCCAAGGGACAGGATCTTCCTACGAGCAGTACTTC,CASSQGTGSSYEQYF
NA,few,TRBJ2-3,TRBV10-1,TGCGCCAGCAGTGATCCTACGGCTAGCACAGATACGCAGTATTTT,CASSDPTASTDTQYF
TRBD1,many,TRBJ1-1,TRBV6-1,TGTGCCAGCACGGACAGGGGCCGGAACACTGAAGCTTTCTTT,CASTDRGRNTEAFF
NA,few,TRBJ2-4,TRBV3-1,TGTGCCAGCAGCCAAGATCGTGGTAGCGAGATACTAGCCAAAAACATTCAGTACTTC,CASSQDRGSEILAKNIQYF
TRBD1,many,TRBJ1-1,TRBV12-3/TRBV12-4,TGTGCCAGCAGTAGGACAGGGGGGACGAACACTGAAGCTTTCTTT,CASSRTGGTNTEAFF
TRBD2,few,TRBJ2-7,TRBV7-2,TGTGCCAGCAGCTTAGAGGCTAGCGGAGAACAGTACTTC,CASSLEASGEQYF
NA,many,TRBJ2-2,TRBV7-9,TGTGCCAGCAGCTTAGGGTCGAACACCGGGGAGCTGTTTTTT,CASSLGSNTGELFF
NA,few,TRBJ1-1,TRBV5-1,TGCGCCAGCAGCTTTCAGGGACAGAACACTGAAGCTTTCTTT,CASSFQGQNTEAFF
NA,many,TRBJ2-3,TRBV20-1,TGCAGTGCTAGTACGGGGGAGTTCACAGATACGCAGTATTTT,CSASTGEFTDTQYF
NA,NA,TRBJ1-2,TRBV12-3/TRBV12-4,TGTGCCAGCACGCCGGGCCTTTATGGCTACACCTTC,CASTPGLYGYTF
NA,NA,TRBJ2-6,TRBV20-1,TGCAGTGCTAGTTTCAGGGCTGCTGGGGCCAACGTCCTGACTTTC,CSASFRAAGANVLTF
NA,few,TRBJ2-6,TRBV27,TGTGCCAGCAGTTTATTATCTTCCGGGGCCAACGTCCTGACTTTC,CASSLLSSGANVLTF
TRBD2,many,TRBJ2-1,TRBV7-8,TGTGCCAGCAGCTTTTCGGGCCCAGCGGGAGCTTATGAGCAGTTCTTC,CASSFSGPAGAYEQFF
TRBD1,many,TRBJ2-7,TRBV6-2/TRBV6-3,TGTGCCAGCAGCCTAACCGGGACAGGGAGATACGAGCAGTACTTC,CASSLTGTGRYEQYF
NA,few,TRBJ2-3,TRBV5-4,TGTGCCAGCAGCCCATCCGGGACAACCCACACAGATACGCAGTATTTT,CASSPSGTTHTDTQYF
TRBD2,many,TRBJ2-1,TRBV27,TGTGCCAGCAGTCATCGACTAGCGGGAGACAAGGACAATGAGCAGTTCTTC,CASSHRLAGDKDNEQFF
NA,many,TRBJ2-7,TRBV7-2,TGTGCCAGCAGCTTTGACAGTCCCTACGAGCAGTACTTC,CASSFDSPYEQYF
TRBD1,few,TRBJ1-2,TRBV9,TGTGCCAGCACTTTAACAGGGGTTCCCTATGGCTACACCTTC,CASTLTGVPYGYTF
NA,NA,TRBJ1-6,TRBV19,TGTGCCAGTAGCAGGACAGCTAATTCACCCCTCCACTTT,CASSRTANSPLHF
TRBD1,NA,TRBJ1-5,TRBV6-1,TGTGCCAGCACGCGGGGACAGGGGGTTTATAGCAATCAGCCCCAGCATTTT,CASTRGQGVYSNQPQHF
NA,NA,TRBJ2-1,TRBV12-5,TGTGCTAGTGGTTTGGTACGGGGGCGCGAGCAGTTCTTC,CASGLVRGREQFF
NA,many,TRBJ1-1,TRBV6-1,TGTGCCAGCAGTCCCCACAGGGAGGTGAACACTGAAGCTTTCTTT,CASSPHREVNTEAFF
NA,many,TRBJ2-7,TRBV12-3/TRBV12-4,TGTGCCAGCAGCCCCGAAGCCGGCGAGCAGTACTTC,CASSPEAGEQYF
NA,NA,TRBJ2-1,TRBV5-1,TGCGCCAGCAGCTTGGAGGCCAGTGGGGGGAATGAGCAGTTCTTC,CASSLEASGGNEQFF
NA,many,TRBJ1-6,TRBV7-6,TGTGCCAGCAGCCCCGGACTGACGAATTCACCCCTCCACTTT,CASSPGLTNSPLHF